Listed below are T cell receptor beta chains from one sample, sequenced in a study of identical twins. One entry per CDR3 protein, called by TCRdb with MiXCR from the 5' RACE reads. This table holds roughly 200,000 distinct CDR3 sequences, around 15% found once. A further study also used this sample, focusing on T cells expressing NK-cell markers.

Sequenced material: CD8+ T cells sorted from blood. These TCRs come from a woman in her late teens or twenties in good health. The CDR3 runs from the conserved cysteine through the conserved F or W. The D gene is left open where the match is weak. Only some rows state a clone size, as once, few, many or a class for expanded clones.

clone size	V gene	D gene	J gene	CDR3 protein	CDR3 DNA
.	TRBV3-1	TRBD2	TRBJ2-7	CASSAGGSSYEQYF	TGTGCCAGCAGCGCGGGGGGGAGCTCCTACGAGCAGTACTTC
.	TRBV4-3	TRBD2	TRBJ2-1	CASSQDRSGRSANEQFF	TGCGCCAGCAGCCAAGATCGTAGCGGGAGATCGGCTAATGAGCAGTTCTTC
few	TRBV12-3/TRBV12-4	.	TRBJ2-7	CASSQVSYEQYF	TGTGCCAGCAGCCAAGTCTCCTACGAGCAGTACTTC
.	TRBV12-3/TRBV12-4	TRBD1	TRBJ2-5	CASSPWTGLETQYF	TGTGCCAGCAGTCCCTGGACAGGGCTGGAGACCCAGTACTTC
.	TRBV5-1	.	TRBJ1-1	CASSLQVGTNIEAFF	TGCGCCAGCAGCTTGCAGGTGGGCACTAACATAGAAGCTTTCTTT
.	TRBV4-3	TRBD2	TRBJ2-1	CASSQDKAGGPYNEQFF	TGCGCCAGCAGCCAAGATAAGGCGGGAGGGCCTTACAATGAGCAGTTCTTC
once	TRBV7-8	.	TRBJ1-2	CASSPGKGAYGYTF	TGTGCCAGCAGCCCAGGCAAGGGTGCGTATGGCTACACCTTC
many	TRBV12-3/TRBV12-4	.	TRBJ2-1	CASRHPPHEQFF	TGTGCCAGCAGACACCCCCCCCATGAGCAGTTCTTC
few	TRBV7-6	.	TRBJ2-3	CASSLLAGSRADTQYF	TGTGCCAGCAGCTTATTGGCGGGATCGCGGGCAGATACGCAGTATTTT
.	TRBV27	TRBD2	TRBJ2-1	CASSTTGGISPEQFF	TGTGCCAGCAGTACAACGGGGGGTATCTCCCCTGAGCAGTTCTTC
many	TRBV7-9	.	TRBJ1-5	CASSLGYQPQHF	TGTGCCAGCAGCTTAGGGTATCAGCCCCAGCATTTT
.	TRBV24-1	.	TRBJ2-2	CATSDSDDMNTGELFF	TGTGCCACCAGTGACTCGGACGACATGAACACCGGGGAGCTGTTTTTT
few	TRBV10-3	.	TRBJ2-5	CAISEAGLGETQYF	TGTGCCATCAGTGAAGCAGGCCTAGGCGAGACCCAGTACTTC
.	TRBV11-3	.	TRBJ2-7	CASSQDTDPFGQYF	TGTGCCAGCAGTCAGGACACTGACCCCTTCGGGCAGTACTTC
few	TRBV27	.	TRBJ2-3	CASSLRSDTQYF	TGTGCCAGCAGTTTACGGTCAGATACGCAGTATTTT
.	TRBV18	.	TRBJ2-7	CASSPPGGRTALYEQYF	TGTGCCAGCTCACCACCCGGGGGACGTACCGCTCTTTACGAGCAGTACTTC
few	TRBV3-1	.	TRBJ2-3	CASSQVRGSSTDTQYF	TGTGCCAGCAGCCAAGTTCGGGGCTCTAGCACAGATACGCAGTATTTT
.	TRBV4-3	TRBD1	TRBJ2-7	CASSQDFRTGDHEQYF	TGCGCCAGCAGCCAAGATTTTAGGACAGGGGACCACGAGCAGTACTTC
few	TRBV10-3	TRBD1	TRBJ1-2	CAISEAGQGGYGYTF	TGTGCCATCAGTGAAGCGGGACAGGGAGGGTATGGCTACACCTTC
few	TRBV4-1	TRBD1	TRBJ2-1	CASSQDPRGQGDEQFF	TGCGCCAGCAGCCAAGATCCCAGGGGGCAGGGGGATGAGCAGTTCTTC
.	TRBV20-1	.	TRBJ1-1	CSARPPRTDTEAFF	TGCAGTGCTAGACCCCCTCGGACAGACACTGAAGCTTTCTTT
.	TRBV9	TRBD1	TRBJ2-7	CASSVGTGAEQYF	TGTGCCAGCAGCGTAGGGACAGGGGCCGAGCAGTACTTC
few	TRBV6-5	TRBD2	TRBJ2-1	CASSFSGESYNEQFF	TGTGCCAGCAGTTTTAGCGGGGAATCCTACAATGAGCAGTTCTTC
.	TRBV9	.	TRBJ1-1	CASSVDNTEAFF	TGTGCCAGCAGCGTAGATAACACTGAAGCTTTCTTT
.	TRBV7-9	TRBD1	TRBJ2-7	CASGQDRGNYEQYF	TGTGCCAGCGGCCAAGACAGGGGTAACTACGAGCAGTACTTC
few	TRBV11-2	.	TRBJ2-7	CASSLVPVADEQYF	TGTGCCAGCAGCTTAGTGCCAGTGGCGGACGAGCAGTACTTC